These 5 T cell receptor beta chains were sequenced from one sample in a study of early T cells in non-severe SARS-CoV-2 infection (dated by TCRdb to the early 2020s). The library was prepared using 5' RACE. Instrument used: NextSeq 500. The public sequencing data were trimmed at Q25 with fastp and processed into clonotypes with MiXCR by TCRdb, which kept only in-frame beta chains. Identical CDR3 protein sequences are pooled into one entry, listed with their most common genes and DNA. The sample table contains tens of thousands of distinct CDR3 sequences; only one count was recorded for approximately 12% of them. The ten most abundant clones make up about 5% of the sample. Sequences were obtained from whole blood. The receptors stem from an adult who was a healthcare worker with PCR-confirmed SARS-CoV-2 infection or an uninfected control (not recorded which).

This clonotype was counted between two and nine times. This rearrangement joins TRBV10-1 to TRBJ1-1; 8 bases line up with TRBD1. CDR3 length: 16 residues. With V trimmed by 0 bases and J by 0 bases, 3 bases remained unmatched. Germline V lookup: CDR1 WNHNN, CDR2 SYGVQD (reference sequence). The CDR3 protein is CASSESRTGLNTEAFF. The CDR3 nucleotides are TGCGCCAGCAGTGAGTCGCGGACAGGGCTGAACACTGAAGCTTTCTTT.

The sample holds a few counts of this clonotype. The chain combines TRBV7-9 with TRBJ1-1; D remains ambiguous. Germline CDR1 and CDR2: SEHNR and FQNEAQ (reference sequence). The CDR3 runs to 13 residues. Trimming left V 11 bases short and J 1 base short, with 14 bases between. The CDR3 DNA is TGTGCCTCCAGCGGTAAGGGGAACACTGAAGCTTTCTTT. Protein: CASSGKGNTEAFF.

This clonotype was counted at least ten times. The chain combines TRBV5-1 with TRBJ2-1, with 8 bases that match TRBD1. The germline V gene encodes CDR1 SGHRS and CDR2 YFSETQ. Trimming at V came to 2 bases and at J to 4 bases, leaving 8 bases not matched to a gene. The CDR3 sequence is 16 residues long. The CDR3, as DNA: TGCGCCAGCAGCTTCGGACAGGGTTTCTCTTACAATGAGCAGTTCTTC. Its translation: CASSFGQGFSYNEQFF.

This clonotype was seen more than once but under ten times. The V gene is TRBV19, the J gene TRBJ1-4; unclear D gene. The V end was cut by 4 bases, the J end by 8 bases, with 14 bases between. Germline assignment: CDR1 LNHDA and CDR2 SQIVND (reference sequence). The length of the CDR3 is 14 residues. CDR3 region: CASSTTLPGEKLFF. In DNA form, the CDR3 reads TGTGCCAGTAGTACTACCTTACCGGGGGAAAAACTGTTTTTT.

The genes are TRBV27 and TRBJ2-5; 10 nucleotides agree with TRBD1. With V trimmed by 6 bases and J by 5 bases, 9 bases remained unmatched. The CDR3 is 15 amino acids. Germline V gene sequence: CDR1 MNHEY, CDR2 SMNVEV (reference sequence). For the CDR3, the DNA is TGTGCCAGCAGCGCTAGGACAGGGGGAAGGGAGACCCAGTACTTC. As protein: CASSARTGGRETQYF.